Listed here is a single T cell receptor beta chain. V was clipped by 5 bases and J by 3 bases, with 14 bases between them. CDR1 and CDR2 from the germline V gene are SNHLY and FYNNEI. CDR3 length equals 14 residues. Only in-frame clones appear in the TCRdb table, and some are missing; sequencing was by immunoSEQ multiplex PCR. The table shows millions of clones, with just over 90% occurring only once. This sample is drawn from a study of shared clonotypes between healthy human individuals. Terminally differentiated effector memory CD45RA+ cells were excluded by CCR7 positive selection of CD45RO-negative cells.

V gene TRBV2 combines with J gene TRBJ2-7; tentatively, D is TRBD1 (5 bases). The specimen sequenced was naive CD8+ T cells from PBMCs. This clonotype was obtained from a man between 18 and 29 years old in good health. Some clones in this sample may be carry-over from other donors' samples. The CDR3 loop reads CASSPRGRDYEQYF. CDR3 sequence (DNA): TGTGCCAGCAGTCCCCGTGGCAGGGACTACGAGCAGTACTTC.